This T cell receptor (beta chain) was recovered during a study of T-cell memory formation after mild COVID-19. TCRdb independently ran MiXCR on the 5' RACE reads; one entry per CDR3 protein. The data contain over 130,000 distinct CDR3 sequences, 14% of them seen just once; the ten biggest clones take up less than 30%. The length of the CDR3 is 15 residues. Germline values: CDR1 SGHKS, CDR2 YYEKEE (reference sequence). The V gene lost 0 bases and the J gene lost 3 bases, with 11 bases spanning the gap. This clonotype appeared a few times. The antigen remains undetermined. Overall study results and limits: Proof of SARS-CoV-2 specificity was absent for the second-wave clones that crested on day 37.

The chain has TRBV5-5 and TRBJ2-3; D unclear. Source material: PBMCs or a T cell subset sorted from them (not recorded which). The receptor was isolated from an adult woman who had mild COVID-19 (a few samples of this study predate the infection). Cell type and time point are not known. CDR3 residues: CASSLGVDWTDTQYF. Here the CDR3 DNA reads TGTGCCAGCAGCTTGGGGGTAGATTGGACAGATACGCAGTATTTT.